This T cell receptor (beta chain) is drawn from a study of shared clonotypes between healthy human individuals. TCRdb's table, derived via immunoSEQ multiplex PCR, lists solely in-frame clones and lacks some. The sample shows about 1 million clones, approximately 68% of them seen only once. The CDR3 is made up of 13 amino acids. Trimming took 3 bases from V and 4 from J, leaving 8 bases between them. Germline V lookup: CDR1 MGHDK, CDR2 SYGVNS. The TCR originated in a man between 18 and 35 years old in good health. Material for sequencing was memory CD4+ T cells sorted from blood. Subset defined: CD45RA-negative fraction. The chain uses TRBV25-1 and TRBJ2-3; the D is unclear. In DNA form, the CDR3 reads TGTGCCAGCAGTGAGTCAGTCCCAGATACGCAGTATTTT. Translation gives CASSESVPDTQYF.